This T cell receptor (beta chain) was recovered during a study of type 1 regulatory T cells. On the study more broadly: This in vitro CD4 product, T-allo10, is enriched for Tr1 cells and alloantigen-specific.

TCRdb reprocessed the reads via MiXCR and lists one record per CDR3 protein. In the table there are about 62,000 distinct CDR3 sequences, less than 70% of which are singletons. Study conclusions and caveats: Compared with non-type 1 regulatory T cells, type 1 regulatory T cells showed a more restricted TCR repertoire.

Of note for this clonotype: Its antigen is not known.

This CDR3 spans 13 amino acids. Trimming took 3 bases from V and 5 from J, leaving 10 bases between them. The clonotype originates from a human donor in good health. Sample: cultured non-Tr1 T cells, either the whole culture or a sorted T cell fraction (not recorded which). This rearrangement joins TRBV12-3 or TRBV12-4 to TRBJ1-1; D ambiguous. As DNA, the CDR3 is TGTGCCAGCAGTTTTTCGCTAAGAACTGAAGCTTTCTTT. Its translation: CASSFSLRTEAFF.